Reported below is one T cell receptor beta chain. The data belong to a study of response to subunit inactivated influenza vaccine. CDR1 ENHRY and CDR2 SYGVKD come from the germline V gene. V dropped 8 bases and J dropped 3; count of bases not matched to a gene: 6. The CDR3 contains 14 residues. Using its own MiXCR run on the RT-PCR reads, TCRdb lists one record per CDR3 protein. The top ten hold under 15% of the sample, which has under 550,000 distinct CDR3 sequences, under 9% seen once. This chain connects TRBV10-3 to TRBJ1-5; 8 nucleotides match TRBD1. The sample here was PBMCs from blood, taken around 25 months after vaccination. This TCR was recovered from a man aged 45 to 75 who received an inactivated influenza vaccine. The CDR3 DNA sequence: TGTGCCATCGGCGGACAGGGAATCAATCAGCCCCAGCATTTT. It translates to CAIGGQGINQPQHF.